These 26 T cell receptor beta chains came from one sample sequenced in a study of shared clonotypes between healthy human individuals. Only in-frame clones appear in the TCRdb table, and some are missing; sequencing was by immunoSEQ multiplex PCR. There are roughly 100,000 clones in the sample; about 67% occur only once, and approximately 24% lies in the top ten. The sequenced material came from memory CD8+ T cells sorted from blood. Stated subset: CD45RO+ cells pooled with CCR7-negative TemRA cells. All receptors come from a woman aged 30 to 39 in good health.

Here the CDR3 DNA reads TGTGCCACCAGCAGCACAGGGACTTCGGGGGCCAACGTCCTGACTTTC. Residues: CATSSTGTSGANVLTF. This rearrangement joins TRBV15 to TRBJ2-6; perhaps D is TRBD1 or TRBD2 (6 bases each). CDR1 LNHNV and CDR2 YYDKDF come from the germline V gene (reference sequence). Trimming stripped 3 bases from V and 4 bases from J, with 13 bases between. This CDR3 has 16 amino acids.

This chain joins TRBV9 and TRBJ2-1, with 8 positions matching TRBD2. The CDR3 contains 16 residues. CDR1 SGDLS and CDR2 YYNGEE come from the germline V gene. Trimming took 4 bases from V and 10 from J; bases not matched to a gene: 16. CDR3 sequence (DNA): TGTGCCAGCAGCCGCGCGGGATCGGGAGGGCCTAAGGAGCAGTTCTTC. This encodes CASSRAGSGGPKEQFF.

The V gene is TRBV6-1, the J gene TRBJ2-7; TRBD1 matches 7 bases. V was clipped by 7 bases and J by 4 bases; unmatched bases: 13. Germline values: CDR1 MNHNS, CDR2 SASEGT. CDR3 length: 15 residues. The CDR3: CASKKGQEKPYEQYF. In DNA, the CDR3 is TGTGCCAGCAAGAAAGGACAGGAAAAACCGTACGAGCAGTACTTC.

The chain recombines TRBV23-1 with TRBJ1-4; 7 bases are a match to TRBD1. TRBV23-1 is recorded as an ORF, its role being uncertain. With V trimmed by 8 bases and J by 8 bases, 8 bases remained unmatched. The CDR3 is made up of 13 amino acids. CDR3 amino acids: CASGGTAKEKLFF. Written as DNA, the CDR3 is TGCGCCAGCGGAGGGACAGCCAAAGAAAAACTGTTTTTT.

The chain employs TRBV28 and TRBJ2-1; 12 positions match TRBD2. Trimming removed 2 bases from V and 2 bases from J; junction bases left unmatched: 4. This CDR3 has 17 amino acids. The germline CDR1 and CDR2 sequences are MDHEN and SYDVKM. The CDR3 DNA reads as TGTGCCAGCAGTTTACCGCGGACTAGCGGGACCTACAATGAGCAGTTCTTC. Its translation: CASSLPRTSGTYNEQFF.

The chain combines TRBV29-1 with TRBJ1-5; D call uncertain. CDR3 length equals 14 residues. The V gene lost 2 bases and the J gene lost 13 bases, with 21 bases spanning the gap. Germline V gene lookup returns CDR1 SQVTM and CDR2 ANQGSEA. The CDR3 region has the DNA TGCAGCGTTGAAAGCGACACATTGCCGCGAGTGCAGCATTTT. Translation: CSVESDTLPRVQHF.

CDR3 sequence: CASSATSGNTYEQYF. CDR3 nucleotides: TGTGCCAGCAGCGCCACTAGCGGGAATACCTACGAGCAGTACTTC. The rearrangement uses TRBV7-8 and TRBJ2-7; 10 nucleotides agree with TRBD2. V was pared by 5 bases and J by 2 bases, with 6 bases of the junction left unmatched. CDR3 length: 15 amino acids. The germline gives CDR1 SGHVS, CDR2 FQNEAQ.

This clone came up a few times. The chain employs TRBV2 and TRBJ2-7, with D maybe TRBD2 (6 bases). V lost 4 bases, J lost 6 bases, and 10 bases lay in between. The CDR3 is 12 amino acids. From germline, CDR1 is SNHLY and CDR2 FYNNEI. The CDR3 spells CASSVTGVEQYF. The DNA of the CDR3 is TGTGCCAGCAGTGTGACGGGAGTCGAGCAGTACTTC.

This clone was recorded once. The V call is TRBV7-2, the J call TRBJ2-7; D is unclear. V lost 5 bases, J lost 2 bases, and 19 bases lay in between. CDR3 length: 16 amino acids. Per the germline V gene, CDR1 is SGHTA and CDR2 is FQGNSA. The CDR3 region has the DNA TGTGCCAGCAGCAAAGAAAGAAGCGACAAACCCTACGAGCAGTACTTC. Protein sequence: CASSKERSDKPYEQYF.

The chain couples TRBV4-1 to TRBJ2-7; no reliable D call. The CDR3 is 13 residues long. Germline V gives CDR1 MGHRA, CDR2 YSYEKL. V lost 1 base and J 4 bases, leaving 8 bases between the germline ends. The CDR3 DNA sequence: TGCGCCAGCAGCCAAGGAGTGGGATACGAGCAGTACTTC. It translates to CASSQGVGYEQYF.

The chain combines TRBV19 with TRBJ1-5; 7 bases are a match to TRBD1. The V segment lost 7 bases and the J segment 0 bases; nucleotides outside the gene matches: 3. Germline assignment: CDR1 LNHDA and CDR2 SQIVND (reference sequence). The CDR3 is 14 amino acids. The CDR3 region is CASNRGPSNQPQHF. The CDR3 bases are TGTGCCAGTAACAGGGGCCCTAGCAATCAGCCCCAGCATTTT. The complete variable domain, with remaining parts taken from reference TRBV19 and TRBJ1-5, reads DGGITQSPKYLFRKEGQNVTLSCEQNLNHDAMYWYRQDPGQGLRLIYYSQIVNDFQKGDIAEGYSVSREKKESFPLTVTSAQKNPTAFYLCASNRGPSNQPQHFGDGTRLSIL.

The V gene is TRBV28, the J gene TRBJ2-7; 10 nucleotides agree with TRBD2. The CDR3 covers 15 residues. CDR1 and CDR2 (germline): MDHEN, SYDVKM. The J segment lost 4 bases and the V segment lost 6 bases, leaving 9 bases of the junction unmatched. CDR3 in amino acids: CASSTRTSGKYEQYF. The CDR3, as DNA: TGTGCCAGCAGCACCAGGACTAGCGGAAAATACGAGCAGTACTTC.

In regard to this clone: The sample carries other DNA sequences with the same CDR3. This chain's CDR3 is CASRDGGLMSNQPQHF. The DNA for the CDR3 is TGTGCCAGCAGAGATGGGGGCCTGATGAGCAATCAGCCCCAGCATTTT. The genes are TRBV5-5 and TRBJ1-5, with D possibly being TRBD1 (6 bases). V was cut by 5 bases and J by 1 base, with 16 bases left in between. Germline lookup yields CDR1 SGHKS and CDR2 YYEKEE (reference sequence). The CDR3 is made up of 16 amino acids.

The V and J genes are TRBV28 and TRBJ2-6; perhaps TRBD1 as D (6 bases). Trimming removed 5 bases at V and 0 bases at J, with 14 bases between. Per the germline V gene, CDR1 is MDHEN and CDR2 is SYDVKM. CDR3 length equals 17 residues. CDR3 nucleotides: TGTGCCAGCAGTATAACGGGACACCTCTCTGGGGCCAACGTCCTGACTTTC. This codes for CASSITGHLSGANVLTF.

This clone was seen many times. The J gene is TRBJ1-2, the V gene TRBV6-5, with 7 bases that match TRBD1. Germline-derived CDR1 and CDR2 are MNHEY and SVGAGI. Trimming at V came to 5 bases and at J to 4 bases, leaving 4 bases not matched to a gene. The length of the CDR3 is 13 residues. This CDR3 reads CASSAGGIYGYTF. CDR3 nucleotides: TGTGCCAGCAGTGCAGGGGGTATCTATGGCTACACCTTC.

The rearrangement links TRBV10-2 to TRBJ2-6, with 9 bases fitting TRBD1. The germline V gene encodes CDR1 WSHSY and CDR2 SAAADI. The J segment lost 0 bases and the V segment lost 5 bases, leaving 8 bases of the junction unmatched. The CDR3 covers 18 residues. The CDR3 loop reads CASSYTGTGFSGANVLTF. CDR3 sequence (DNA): TGCGCCAGCAGTTATACCGGGACAGGGTTCTCTGGGGCCAACGTCCTGACTTTC.

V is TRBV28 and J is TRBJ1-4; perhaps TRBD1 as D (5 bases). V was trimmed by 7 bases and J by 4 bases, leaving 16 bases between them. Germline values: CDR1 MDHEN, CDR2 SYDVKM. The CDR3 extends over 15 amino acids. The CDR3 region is CASNLPGGLNEKLFF. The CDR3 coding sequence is TGTGCCAGCAATCTCCCGGGGGGTCTTAATGAAAAACTGTTTTTT.

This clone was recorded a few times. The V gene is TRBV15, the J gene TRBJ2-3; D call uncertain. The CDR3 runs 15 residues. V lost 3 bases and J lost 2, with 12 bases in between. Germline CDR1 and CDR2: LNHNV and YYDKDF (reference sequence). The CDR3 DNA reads TGTGCCACCAGCAGGAACGGTGGGGTCACAGATACGCAGTATTTT. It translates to CATSRNGGVTDTQYF.

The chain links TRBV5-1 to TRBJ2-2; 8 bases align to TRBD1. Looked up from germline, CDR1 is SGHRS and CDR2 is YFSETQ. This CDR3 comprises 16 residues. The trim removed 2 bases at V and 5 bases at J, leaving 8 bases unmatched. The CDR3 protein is CASSLLTGALTGELFF. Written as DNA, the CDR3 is TGCGCCAGCAGCTTACTGACAGGGGCGCTGACCGGGGAGCTGTTTTTT. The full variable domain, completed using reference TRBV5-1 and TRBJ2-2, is KAGVTQTPRYLIKTRGQQVTLSCSPISGHRSVSWYQQTPGQGLQFLFEYFSETQRNKGNFPGRFSGRQFSNSRSEMNVSTLELGDSALYLCASSLLTGALTGELFFGEGSRLTVL.

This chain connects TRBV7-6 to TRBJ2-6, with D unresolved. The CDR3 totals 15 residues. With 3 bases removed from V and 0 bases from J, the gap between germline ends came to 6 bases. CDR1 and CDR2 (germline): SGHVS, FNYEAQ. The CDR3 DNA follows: TGTGCCAGCAGCTTTTCCGGCTCTGGGGCCAACGTCCTGACTTTC. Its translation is CASSFSGSGANVLTF.

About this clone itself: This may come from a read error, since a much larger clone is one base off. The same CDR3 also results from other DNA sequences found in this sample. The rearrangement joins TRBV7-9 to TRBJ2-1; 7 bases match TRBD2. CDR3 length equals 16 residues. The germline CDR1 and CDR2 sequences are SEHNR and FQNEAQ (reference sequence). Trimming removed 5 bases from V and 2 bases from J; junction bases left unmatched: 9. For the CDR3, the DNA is TGTGCCAGCAGCCCTAGAGGCGGGAGTGCCTACAATGAGCAGTTCTTC. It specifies CASSPRGGSAYNEQFF. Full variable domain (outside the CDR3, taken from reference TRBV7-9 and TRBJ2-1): DTGVSQNPRHKITKRGQNVTFRCDPISEHNRLYWYRQTLGQGPEFLTYFQNEAQLEKSRLLSDRFSAERPKGSFSTLEIQRTEQGDSAMYLCASSPRGGSAYNEQFFGPGTRLTVL.

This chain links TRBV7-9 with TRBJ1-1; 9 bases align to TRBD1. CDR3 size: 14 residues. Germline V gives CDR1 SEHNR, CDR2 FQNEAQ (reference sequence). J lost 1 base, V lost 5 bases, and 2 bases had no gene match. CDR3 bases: TGTGCCAGCAGCGCGGGACAGGGGAACACTGAAGCTTTCTTT. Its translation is CASSAGQGNTEAFF.

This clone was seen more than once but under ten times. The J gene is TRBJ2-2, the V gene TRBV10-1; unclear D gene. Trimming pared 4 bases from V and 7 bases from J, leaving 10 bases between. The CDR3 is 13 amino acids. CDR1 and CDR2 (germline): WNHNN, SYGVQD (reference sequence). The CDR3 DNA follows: TGCGCCAGCAGTGGGGTGATTGGCGGGGAGCTGTTTTTT. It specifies CASSGVIGGELFF.

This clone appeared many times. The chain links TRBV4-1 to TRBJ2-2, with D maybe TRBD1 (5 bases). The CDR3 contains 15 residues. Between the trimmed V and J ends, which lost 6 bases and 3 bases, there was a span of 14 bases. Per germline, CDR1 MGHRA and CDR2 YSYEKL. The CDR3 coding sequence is TGCGCCAGCAGAGACCAGGGCCGTGACACCGGGGAGCTGTTTTTT. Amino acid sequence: CASRDQGRDTGELFF.

The CDR3 is CASSSGPENTQYF. The CDR3 region has the DNA TGTGCCAGCAGCTCGGGACCCGAAAATACGCAGTATTTT. This chain joins TRBV7-6 and TRBJ2-3, with D perhaps being TRBD1 or TRBD2 (5 bases each). The CDR3 contains 13 residues. CDR1 and CDR2 from the germline V gene are SGHVS and FNYEAQ. Trimming stripped 4 bases from V and 7 bases from J, with 12 bases between.

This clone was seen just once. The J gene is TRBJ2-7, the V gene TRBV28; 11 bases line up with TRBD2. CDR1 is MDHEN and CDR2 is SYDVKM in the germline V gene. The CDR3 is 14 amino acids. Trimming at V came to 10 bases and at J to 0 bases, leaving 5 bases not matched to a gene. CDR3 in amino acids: CATDSGRASYEQYF. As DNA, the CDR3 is TGTGCCACCGATAGCGGGAGGGCCTCCTACGAGCAGTACTTC.